The 15 T cell receptor beta chains below were found in one sample sequenced in a study of CD4+ T cells in melanoma. The repertoire was sequenced with immunoSEQ multiplex PCR; TCRdb's copy has only in-frame clones and lacks some. The sample records around 110,000 clones, about 92% being singletons. Sequencing was performed on peripheral blood. These receptors all stem from a human donor with melanoma.

This clone has only one observation. The chain uses TRBV7-2 and TRBJ2-1; D is uncertain. Between the trimmed V and J ends, which lost 4 bases and 6 bases, there was a span of 4 bases. Per germline, CDR1 SGHTA and CDR2 FQGNSA. CDR3 length: 11 residues. Here the CDR3 reads CASSWFNEQFF. CDR3 nucleotide sequence: TGTGCCAGCAGCTGGTTCAATGAGCAGTTCTTC.

CDR3 in amino acids: CASSPTSGGTNTGELFF. The DNA for the CDR3 is TGCGCCAGCAGCCCGACTAGCGGGGGGACCAACACCGGGGAGCTGTTTTTT. The J gene is TRBJ2-2, the V gene TRBV5-1; 13 positions agree with TRBD2. The germline V gene has CDR1 SGHRS and CDR2 YFSETQ. The CDR3 is made up of 17 amino acids. With V trimmed by 4 bases and J by 2 bases, 5 bases remained unmatched.

The chain employs TRBV4-2 and TRBJ2-2; D is perhaps TRBD2 (7 bases). With 4 bases removed from V and 7 bases from J, the gap between germline ends came to 16 bases. Per the germline V gene, CDR1 is LGHNA and CDR2 is YNFKEQ. The CDR3 is made up of 15 amino acids. CDR3: CASSPFGGRGGELFF. In nucleotides, the CDR3 is TGTGCCAGCAGCCCCTTCGGGGGGCGAGGCGGGGAGCTGTTTTTT.

This chain uses TRBV4-2 with TRBJ2-5; TRBD2 agrees at 8 bases. Germline V gene lookup returns CDR1 LGHNA and CDR2 YNFKEQ. The CDR3 loop spans 15 amino acids. The ends lost 0 bases at V and 5 bases at J; junction bases unmatched: 5. This CDR3 is CASSQDQRGPETQYF. The CDR3 nucleotides read TGTGCCAGCAGCCAAGATCAGCGGGGGCCGGAGACCCAGTACTTC.

The chain recombines TRBV5-5 with TRBJ2-2; 8 nucleotides line up with TRBD2. CDR1 and CDR2 from the germline V gene are SGHKS and YYEKEE (reference sequence). V lost 4 bases and J lost 6; bases outside the gene matches: 17. The CDR3 spans 18 residues. CDR3 sequence (DNA): TGTGCCAGCAGCCCCCGGTTCGGGAGCGGGAGCGGTCCCGGGGAGCTGTTTTTT. Protein: CASSPRFGSGSGPGELFF.

The genes are TRBV2 and TRBJ2-7; D gene ambiguous. This CDR3 has 15 amino acids. V lost 3 bases to trimming and J lost 5 bases, with 17 bases between them. Looked up from germline, CDR1 is SNHLY and CDR2 is FYNNEI. The chain's CDR3 is CASSDGPSRANEQYF. The CDR3 coding sequence is TGTGCCAGCAGTGATGGCCCGTCGCGAGCGAACGAGCAGTACTTC. Together with reference TRBV2 and TRBJ2-7, the CDR3 gives the full variable domain: EPEVTQTPSHQVTQMGQEVILRCVPISNHLYFYWYRQILGQKVEFLVSFYNNEISEKSEIFDDQFSVERPDGSNFTLKIRSTKLEDSAMYFCASSDGPSRANEQYFGPGTRLTVT.

The CDR3 bases are TGCGCCAGCAGCTTGGACAGCCCAGCCAAAAACATTCAGTACTTC. It specifies CASSLDSPAKNIQYF. This rearrangement joins TRBV5-1 to TRBJ2-4; D ambiguous. The germline V and J ends were trimmed by 0 bases and 0 bases, with 7 bases remaining between them. Per germline, CDR1 SGHRS and CDR2 YFSETQ. The CDR3 covers 15 residues. The full variable domain, rest sourced from reference TRBV5-1 and TRBJ2-4, is KAGVTQTPRYLIKTRGQQVTLSCSPISGHRSVSWYQQTPGQGLQFLFEYFSETQRNKGNFPGRFSGRQFSNSRSEMNVSTLELGDSALYLCASSLDSPAKNIQYFGAGTRLSVL.

The J gene is TRBJ1-4, the V gene TRBV4-3; 7 nucleotides align to TRBD1. Per germline, CDR1 LGHNA and CDR2 YSLEER. V was clipped by 0 bases and J by 4 bases; unmatched bases: 5. The CDR3 length is 16 residues. CDR3 in DNA: TGCGCCAGCAGCCAAGATTGGACAGGCCTTAATGAAAAACTGTTTTTT. It specifies CASSQDWTGLNEKLFF.

The chain employs TRBV5-1 and TRBJ1-1, with 7 bases lining up with TRBD1. The CDR3 is 14 residues long. J lost 10 bases, V lost 0 bases, and 9 bases had no gene match. From germline, CDR1 is SGHRS and CDR2 YFSETQ. The CDR3 DNA reads TGCGCCAGCAGCTTGGGATATGACAGGGTAGGAGCTTTCTTT. Its translation: CASSLGYDRVGAFF.

The rearrangement links TRBV7-3 to TRBJ2-5; 10 nucleotides line up with TRBD2. Germline loops: CDR1 SGHTA, CDR2 FQGTGA. Losses at the gene ends were 5 bases for V and 6 bases for J; bases not matched to a gene: 3. The CDR3 totals 13 residues. The DNA of the CDR3 is TGTGCCAGCAGCCGAGCGGGGGGGCAGACCCAGTACTTC. Protein sequence: CASSRAGGQTQYF.

This sequence joins TRBV5-4 and TRBJ2-4; possibly TRBD2 for D (5 bases). This CDR3 has 15 amino acids. Trimming cost V 4 bases and J 2 bases, with 13 bases left between them. Germline values: CDR1 SGHNT, CDR2 YYREEE (reference sequence). CDR3 sequence reads: CASSVAGVSKNIQYF. Written as DNA, the CDR3 is TGTGCCAGCAGCGTCGCCGGGGTGTCCAAAAACATTCAGTACTTC. The full variable domain, completed using reference TRBV5-4 and TRBJ2-4, is ETGVTQSPTHLIKTRGQQVTLRCSSQSGHNTVSWYQQALGQGPQFIFQYYREEENGRGNFPPRFSGLQFPNYSSELNVNALELDDSALYLCASSVAGVSKNIQYFGAGTRLSVL.

V usage is TRBV10-3 and J usage is TRBJ1-3; the D gene is possibly TRBD1 (6 bases). This CDR3 spans 14 amino acids. Trimming left V 10 bases short and J 3 bases short, with 16 bases between. Per germline, CDR1 ENHRY and CDR2 SYGVKD. Here the CDR3 reads CATKQGLDGNTIYF. In DNA, the CDR3 is TGTGCCACTAAACAGGGTCTGGATGGAAACACCATATATTTT.

V and J are TRBV5-1 and TRBJ1-5; 10 positions agree with TRBD1. The germline V gene encodes CDR1 SGHRS and CDR2 YFSETQ. V dropped 0 bases and J dropped 6; count of bases not matched to a gene: 9. The CDR3 has 17 amino acids. CDR3 in amino acids: CASSLAPRDRGLQPQHF. In DNA form, the CDR3 reads TGCGCCAGCAGCTTGGCTCCCCGTGACAGGGGGCTTCAGCCCCAGCATTTT. Full variable domain (remainder filled in from reference TRBV5-1 and TRBJ1-5): KAGVTQTPRYLIKTRGQQVTLSCSPISGHRSVSWYQQTPGQGLQFLFEYFSETQRNKGNFPGRFSGRQFSNSRSEMNVSTLELGDSALYLCASSLAPRDRGLQPQHFGDGTRLSIL.

This clone was found a few times. J is TRBJ2-2 and V is TRBV5-8; 9 bases line up with TRBD2. The CDR3 is 15 residues long. Germline V gene lookup returns CDR1 SGHTS and CDR2 YDEGEE. J lost 5 bases, V lost 4 bases, and 6 bases had no gene match. CDR3 bases: TGTGCCAGCAGCAGAGAGCGGGGGGAAACCGGGGAGCTGTTTTTT. It is translated as CASSRERGETGELFF.

This chain links TRBV5-1 with TRBJ2-3, with TRBD2 identical over 11 bases. The CDR3 spans 14 residues. The V gene end was trimmed by 5 bases and the J gene end by 4 bases; junction bases not matched to a gene: 3. CDR1 and CDR2 from the germline V gene are SGHRS and YFSETQ. This CDR3 is CASSSGGAPDTQYF. CDR3 in DNA: TGCGCCAGCAGTAGCGGGGGGGCCCCAGATACGCAGTATTTT.